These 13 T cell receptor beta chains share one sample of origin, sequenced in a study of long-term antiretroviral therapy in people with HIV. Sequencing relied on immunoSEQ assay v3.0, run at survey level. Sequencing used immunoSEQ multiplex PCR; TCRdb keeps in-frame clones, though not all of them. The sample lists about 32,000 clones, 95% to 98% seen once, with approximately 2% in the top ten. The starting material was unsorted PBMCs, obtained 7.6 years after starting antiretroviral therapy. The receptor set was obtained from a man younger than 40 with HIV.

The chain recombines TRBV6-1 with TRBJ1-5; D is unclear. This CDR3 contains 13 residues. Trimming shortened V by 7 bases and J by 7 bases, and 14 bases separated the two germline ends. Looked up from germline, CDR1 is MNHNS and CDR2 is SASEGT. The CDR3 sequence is CASKVDKRQPQHF. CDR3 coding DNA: TGTGCCAGCAAAGTTGATAAGAGGCAGCCCCAGCATTTT.

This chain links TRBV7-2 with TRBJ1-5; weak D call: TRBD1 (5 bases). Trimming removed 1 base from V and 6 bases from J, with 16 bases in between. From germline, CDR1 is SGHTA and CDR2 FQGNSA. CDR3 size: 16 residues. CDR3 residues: CASSLGAGRLGQPQHF. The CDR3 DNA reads TGTGCCAGCAGCTTAGGGGCAGGGCGACTTGGTCAGCCCCAGCATTTT.

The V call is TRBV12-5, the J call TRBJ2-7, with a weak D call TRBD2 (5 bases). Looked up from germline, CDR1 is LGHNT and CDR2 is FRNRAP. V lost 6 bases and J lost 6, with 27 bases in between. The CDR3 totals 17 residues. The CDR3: CASGTGIQSRLKGEQYF. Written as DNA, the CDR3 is TGTGCTAGTGGAACCGGGATTCAATCGCGATTAAAGGGCGAGCAGTACTTC.

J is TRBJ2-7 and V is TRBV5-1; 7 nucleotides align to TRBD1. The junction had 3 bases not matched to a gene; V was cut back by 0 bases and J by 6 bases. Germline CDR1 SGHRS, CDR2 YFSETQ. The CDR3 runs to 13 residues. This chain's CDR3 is CASSLVDRVEQYF. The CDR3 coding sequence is TGCGCCAGCAGCTTGGTTGACAGGGTCGAGCAGTACTTC.

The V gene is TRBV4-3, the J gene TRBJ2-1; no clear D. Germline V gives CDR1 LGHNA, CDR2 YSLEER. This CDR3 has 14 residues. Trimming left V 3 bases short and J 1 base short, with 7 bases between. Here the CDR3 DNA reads TGCGCCAGCAGCCAGCTAGGTTCCTACAATGAGCAGTTCTTC. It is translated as CASSQLGSYNEQFF.

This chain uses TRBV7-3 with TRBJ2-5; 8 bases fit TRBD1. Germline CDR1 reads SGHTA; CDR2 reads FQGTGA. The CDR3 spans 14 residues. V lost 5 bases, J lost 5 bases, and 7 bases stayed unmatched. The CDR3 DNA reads TGTGCCAGCAGCCGCGGACAGGGTTACGAGACCCAGTACTTC. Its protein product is CASSRGQGYETQYF. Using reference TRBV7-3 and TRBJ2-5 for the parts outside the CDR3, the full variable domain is GAGVSQTPSNKVTEKGKYVELRCDPISGHTALYWYRQSLGQGPEFLIYFQGTGAADDSGLPNDRFFAVRPEGSVSTLKIQRTERGDSAVYLCASSRGQGYETQYFGPGTRLLVL.

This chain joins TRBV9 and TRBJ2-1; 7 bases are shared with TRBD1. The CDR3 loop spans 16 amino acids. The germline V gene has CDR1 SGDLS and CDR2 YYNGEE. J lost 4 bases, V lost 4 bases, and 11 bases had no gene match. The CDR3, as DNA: TGTGCCAGCAGCCCCCCAGCCGGGACAGCATACAATGAGCAGTTCTTC. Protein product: CASSPPAGTAYNEQFF.

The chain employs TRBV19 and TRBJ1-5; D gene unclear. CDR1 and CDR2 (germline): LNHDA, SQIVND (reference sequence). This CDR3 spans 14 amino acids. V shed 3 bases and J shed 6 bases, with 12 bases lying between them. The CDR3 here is CASSIREGSQPQHF. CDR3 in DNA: TGTGCCAGTAGTATTCGGGAAGGGAGTCAGCCCCAGCATTTT.

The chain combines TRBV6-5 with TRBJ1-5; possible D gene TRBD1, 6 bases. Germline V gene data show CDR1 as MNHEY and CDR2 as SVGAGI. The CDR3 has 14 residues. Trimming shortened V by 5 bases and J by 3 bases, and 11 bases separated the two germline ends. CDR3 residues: CASSRGQFNQPQHF. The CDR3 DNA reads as TGTGCCAGCAGTCGTGGACAGTTCAATCAGCCCCAGCATTTT.

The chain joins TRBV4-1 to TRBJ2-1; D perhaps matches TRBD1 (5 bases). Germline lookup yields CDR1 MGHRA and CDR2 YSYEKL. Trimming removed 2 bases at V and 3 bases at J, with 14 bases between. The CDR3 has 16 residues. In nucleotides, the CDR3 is TGCGCCAGCAGCCAACTAGGGGAAGCCAACTACAATGAGCAGTTCTTC. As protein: CASSQLGEANYNEQFF.

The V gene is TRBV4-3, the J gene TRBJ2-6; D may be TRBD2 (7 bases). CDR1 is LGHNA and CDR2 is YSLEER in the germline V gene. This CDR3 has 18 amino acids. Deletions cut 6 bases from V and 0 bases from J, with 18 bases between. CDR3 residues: CASSWGGRGGSGANVLTF. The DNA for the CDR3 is TGCGCCAGCAGTTGGGGGGGCAGGGGAGGCTCTGGGGCCAACGTCCTGACTTTC.

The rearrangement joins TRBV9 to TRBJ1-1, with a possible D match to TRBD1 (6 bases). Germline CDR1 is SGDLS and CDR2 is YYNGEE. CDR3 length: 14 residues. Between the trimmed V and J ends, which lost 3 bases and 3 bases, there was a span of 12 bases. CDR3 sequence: CASSGSGTYTEAFF. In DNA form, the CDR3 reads TGTGCCAGCAGCGGCTCCGGGACATACACTGAAGCTTTCTTT.

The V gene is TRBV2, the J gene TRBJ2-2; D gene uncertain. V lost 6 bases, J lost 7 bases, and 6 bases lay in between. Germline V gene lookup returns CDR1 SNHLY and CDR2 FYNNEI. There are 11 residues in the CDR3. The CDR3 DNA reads TGTGCCAGCAGGCAAGGCGGGGAGCTGTTTTTT. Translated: CASRQGGELFF.